This TCR beta chain stems from a study of blood T cells in healthy people across ages. Alongside a J-beta primer mix, a sample-barcoded 5' primer served in a second PCR lasting 7 to 11 cycles. TCRdb processed the 5' RACE reads anew with MiXCR; each CDR3 protein has one entry. The sample comprises some 1,800,000 distinct CDR3 sequences, roughly two fifths of which are singletons, and more than 20% rests with the top ten. V lost 0 bases and J 4 bases, leaving 6 bases between the germline ends. Germline CDR1 reads LGHNA; CDR2 reads YNFKEQ. This CDR3 region has 13 residues. The V call is TRBV4-2, the J call TRBJ2-5; unclear D gene. The receptor's source is a human donor in good health. What was sequenced was blood. The CDR3: CASSQDWRETQYF. The DNA of the CDR3 is TGTGCCAGCAGCCAAGATTGGCGAGAGACCCAGTACTTC.